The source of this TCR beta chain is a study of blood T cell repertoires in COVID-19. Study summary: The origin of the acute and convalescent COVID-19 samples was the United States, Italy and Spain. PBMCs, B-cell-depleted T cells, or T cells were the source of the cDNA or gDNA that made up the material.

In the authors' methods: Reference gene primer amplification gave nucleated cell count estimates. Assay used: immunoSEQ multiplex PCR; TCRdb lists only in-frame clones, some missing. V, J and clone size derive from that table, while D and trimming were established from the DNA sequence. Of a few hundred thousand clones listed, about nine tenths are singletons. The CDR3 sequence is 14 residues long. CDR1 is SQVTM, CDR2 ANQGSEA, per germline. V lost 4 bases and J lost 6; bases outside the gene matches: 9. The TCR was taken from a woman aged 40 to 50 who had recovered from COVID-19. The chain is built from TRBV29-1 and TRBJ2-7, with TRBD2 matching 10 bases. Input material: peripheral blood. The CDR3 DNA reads TGCAGCGTTGTAATTCTAGCGGGAGCTGTCGAGCAGTACTTC. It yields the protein CSVVILAGAVEQYF.